What follows are 3 T cell receptor beta chains derived from one specimen sequenced in a study of blood T cell repertoires in COVID-19. Measured with immunoSEQ multiplex PCR; TCRdb has only the in-frame clones, and not every one. The data show roughly 170,000 clones, under 85% seen once. Specimen: PBMCs or T cells enriched from blood (not recorded which). These receptor sequences come from a man aged 45 to 65 who had recovered from COVID-19.

This chain joins TRBV7-9 and TRBJ2-1; 7 bases agree with TRBD2. The germline CDR1 and CDR2 sequences are SEHNR and FQNEAQ (reference sequence). The CDR3 runs 14 residues. V lost 3 bases and J lost 7; bases outside the gene matches: 6. DNA of the CDR3: TGTGCCAGCAGCTTCGGCGGACTAGTAAATGAGCAGTTCTTC. Encoded protein: CASSFGGLVNEQFF.

The chain has TRBV6-2 or TRBV6-3 and TRBJ1-2, with 12 nucleotides matching TRBD1. Losses at the gene ends were 6 bases for V and 8 bases for J; bases not matched to a gene: 10. Looked up from germline, CDR1 is MNHEY and CDR2 is SVGEGT. The CDR3 runs 15 residues. The CDR3 loop reads CASSPGTGGIRGYTF. The CDR3 bases are TGTGCCAGCAGCCCCGGGACAGGGGGCATCCGGGGCTACACCTTC.

V is TRBV6-4 and J is TRBJ1-2; D perhaps matches TRBD1 (6 bases). Trimming took off 3 bases at V and 4 bases at J, with 21 bases between the two ends. The CDR3 has 17 amino acids. Germline V CDR1 and CDR2: MRHNA, SNTAGT. The CDR3 DNA follows: TGTGCCAGCAGTGATATAAGGGGCAGGGGCGGCGGCTATGGCTACACCTTC. It translates to CASSDIRGRGGGYGYTF.